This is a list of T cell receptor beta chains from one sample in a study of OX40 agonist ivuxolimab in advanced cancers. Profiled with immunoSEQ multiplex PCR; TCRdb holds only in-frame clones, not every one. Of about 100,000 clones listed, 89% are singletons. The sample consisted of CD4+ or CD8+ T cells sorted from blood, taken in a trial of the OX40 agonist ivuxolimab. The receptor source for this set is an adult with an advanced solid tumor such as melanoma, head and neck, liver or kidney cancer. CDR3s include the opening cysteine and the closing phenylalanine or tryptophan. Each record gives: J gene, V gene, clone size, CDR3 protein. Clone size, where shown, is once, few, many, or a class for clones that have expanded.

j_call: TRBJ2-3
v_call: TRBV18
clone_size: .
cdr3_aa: CASSPNLLASGPRDTQYF

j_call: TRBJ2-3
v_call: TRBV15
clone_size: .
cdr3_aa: CATSRDPAGGGTDTQYF

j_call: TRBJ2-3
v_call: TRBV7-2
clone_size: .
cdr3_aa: CASSLSSSGGGGTQYF

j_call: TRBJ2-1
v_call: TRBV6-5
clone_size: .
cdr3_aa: CASSRTGNEQFF

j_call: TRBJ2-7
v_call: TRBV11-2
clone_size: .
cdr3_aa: CASSFGGYEQYF

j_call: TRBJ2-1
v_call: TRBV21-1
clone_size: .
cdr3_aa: CASSALQGPVYNEQFF

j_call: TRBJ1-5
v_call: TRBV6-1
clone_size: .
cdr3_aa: CASSEQGNSNQPQHF

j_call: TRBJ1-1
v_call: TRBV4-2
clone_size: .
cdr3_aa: CASSQMDTEAFF

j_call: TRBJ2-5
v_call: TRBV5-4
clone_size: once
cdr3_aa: CASSLTGVPETQYF

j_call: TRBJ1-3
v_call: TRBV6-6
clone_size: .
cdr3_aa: CASSQPGISGNTIYF

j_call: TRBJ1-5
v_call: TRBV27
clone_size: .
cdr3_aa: CASSSVVGATNQPQHF

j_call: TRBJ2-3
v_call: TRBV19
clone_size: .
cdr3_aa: CASSILASGITDTQYF

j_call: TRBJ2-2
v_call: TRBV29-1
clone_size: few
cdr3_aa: CSVRDAGELFF

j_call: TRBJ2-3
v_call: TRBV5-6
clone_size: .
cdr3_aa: CASSFGTSGTDTQYF

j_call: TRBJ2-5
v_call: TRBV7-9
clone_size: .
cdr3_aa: CASSFMGAQETQYF

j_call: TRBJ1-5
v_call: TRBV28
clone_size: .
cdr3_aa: CASSLLGAQPQHF

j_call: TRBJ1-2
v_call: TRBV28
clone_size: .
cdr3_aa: CASSFGAGTDYGYTF

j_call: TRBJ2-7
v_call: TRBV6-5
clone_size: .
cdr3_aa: CASSILTSGSYEQYF

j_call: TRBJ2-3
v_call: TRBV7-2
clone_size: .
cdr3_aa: CASSLGLAGVRTQYF

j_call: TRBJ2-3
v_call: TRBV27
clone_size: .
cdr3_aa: CASSLRGPGWGLISGKGLDTQYF

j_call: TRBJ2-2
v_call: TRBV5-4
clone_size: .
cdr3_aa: CASSLVTGGTGELFF

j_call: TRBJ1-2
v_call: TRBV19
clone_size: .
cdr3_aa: CASSISVYGYTF

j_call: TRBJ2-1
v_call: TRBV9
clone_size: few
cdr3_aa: CASSVGLAGGGYNEQFF

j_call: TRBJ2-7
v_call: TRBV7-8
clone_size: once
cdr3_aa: CASSLATREGGEQYF

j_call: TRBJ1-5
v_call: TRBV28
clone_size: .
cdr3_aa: CASSTSGQGVGQPQHF

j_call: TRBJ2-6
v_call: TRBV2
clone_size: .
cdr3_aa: CASSFIQSGANVLTF

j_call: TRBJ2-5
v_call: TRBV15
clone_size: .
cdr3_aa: CATSRDNLAGGQTQYF

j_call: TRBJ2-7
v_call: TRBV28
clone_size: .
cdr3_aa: CASSLGGHGAYEQYF

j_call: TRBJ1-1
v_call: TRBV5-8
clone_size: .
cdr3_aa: CASSLGVGLNTEAFF

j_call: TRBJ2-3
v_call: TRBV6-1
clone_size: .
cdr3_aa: CASTTTDTQYF

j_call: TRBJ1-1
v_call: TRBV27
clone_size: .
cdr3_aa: CASSWGDRFMNTEAFF

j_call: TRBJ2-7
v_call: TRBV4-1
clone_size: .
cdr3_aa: CASSQGGLAGPRRPYEQYF

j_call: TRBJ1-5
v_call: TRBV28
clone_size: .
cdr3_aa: CASSLGNQPQHF

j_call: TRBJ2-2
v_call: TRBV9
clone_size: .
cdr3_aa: CASSVALAGATGELFF

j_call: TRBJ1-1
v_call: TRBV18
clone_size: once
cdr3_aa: CASSFGQTPGNTEAFF

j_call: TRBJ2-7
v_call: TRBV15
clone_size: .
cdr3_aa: CATSRDRSEQYF

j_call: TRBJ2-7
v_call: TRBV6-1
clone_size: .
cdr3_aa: CASRALDSRSYEQYF

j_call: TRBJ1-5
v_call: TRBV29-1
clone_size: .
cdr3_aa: CSADLGGGKPQHF

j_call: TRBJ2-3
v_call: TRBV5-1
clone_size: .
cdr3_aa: CASKLTRWGYTQYF

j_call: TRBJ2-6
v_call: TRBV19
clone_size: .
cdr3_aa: CASSIQGWSGANVLTF

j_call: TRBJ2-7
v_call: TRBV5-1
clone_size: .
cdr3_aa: CASSFRVNSYEQYF

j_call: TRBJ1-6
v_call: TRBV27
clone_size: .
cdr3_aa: CASSQPGQGGGNSPLHF

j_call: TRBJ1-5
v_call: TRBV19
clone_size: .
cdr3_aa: CASCVNRGNQPQHF

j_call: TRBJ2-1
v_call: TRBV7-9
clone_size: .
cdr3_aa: CASSLVFLAGDIEQFF

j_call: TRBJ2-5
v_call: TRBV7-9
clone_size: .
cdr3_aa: CASSLRLAGVETQYF